Included here is one T cell receptor (beta chain) sequence, with context. Sequencing used immunoSEQ multiplex PCR; TCRdb keeps in-frame clones, though not all of them. The sample consists of some 84,000 clones, approximately 92% of them appearing once. These data originate in a study of OX40 agonist ivuxolimab in advanced cancers. The wider study: Patients enrolled in dose escalation were diagnosed with hepatocellular carcinoma, melanoma, renal cell or head and neck cancer. Patients with prior anti-PD-1, anti-PD-L1 or anti-CTLA-4 therapy were eligible; roughly 40% had some. Three patients responded partially, comprising one with hepatocellular carcinoma and two with cutaneous melanoma.

Germline V gene lookup returns CDR1 SGHDT and CDR2 YYEEEE. The CDR3 is 13 residues long. Trimming removed 4 bases from V and 8 bases from J, with 15 bases in between. The rearrangement uses TRBV5-6 and TRBJ1-1; D not certain. The sequence was obtained from an adult with an advanced solid tumor such as melanoma, head and neck, liver or kidney cancer. The sequences come from CD4+ or CD8+ T cells sorted from blood, collected in a trial of the OX40 agonist ivuxolimab. DNA of the CDR3: TGTGCCAGCAGCCGGGTGCAAGGGCCCGAAGCTTTCTTT. This codes for CASSRVQGPEAFF.